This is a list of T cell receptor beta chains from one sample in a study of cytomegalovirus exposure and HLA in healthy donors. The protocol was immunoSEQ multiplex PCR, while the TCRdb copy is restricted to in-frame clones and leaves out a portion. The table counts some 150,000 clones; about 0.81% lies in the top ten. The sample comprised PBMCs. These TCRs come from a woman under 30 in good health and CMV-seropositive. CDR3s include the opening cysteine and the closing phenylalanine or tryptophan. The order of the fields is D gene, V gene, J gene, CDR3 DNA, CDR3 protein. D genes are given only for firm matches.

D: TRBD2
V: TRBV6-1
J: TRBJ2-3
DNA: TGTGCCAGCAGTGAAGCACTAGCGGGAGCAGATACGCAGTATTTT
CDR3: CASSEALAGADTQYF

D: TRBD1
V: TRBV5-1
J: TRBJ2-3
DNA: TGCGCCAGCAGCTCCGGGACAGGGGGAGATACGCAGTATTTT
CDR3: CASSSGTGGDTQYF

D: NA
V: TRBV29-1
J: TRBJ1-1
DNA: TGCAGCGTTGCAGGGTCCACTGAAGCTTTCTTT
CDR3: CSVAGSTEAFF

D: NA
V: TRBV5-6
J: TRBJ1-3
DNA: TGTGCCAGCAGCTTCGGTTCAAGCTCTGGAAACACCATATATTTT
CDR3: CASSFGSSSGNTIYF

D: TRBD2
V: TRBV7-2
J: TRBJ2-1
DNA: TGTGCCAGCAGCTTAGAGACTAGCGAGCTCAATGAGCAGTTCTTC
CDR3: CASSLETSELNEQFF

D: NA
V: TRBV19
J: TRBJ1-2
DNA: TGTGCCAGTAGTATCCCCGGGGTTCAGGACTATGGCTACACCTTC
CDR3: CASSIPGVQDYGYTF

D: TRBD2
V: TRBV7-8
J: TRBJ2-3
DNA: TGTGCCAGCAGCTTTATAGCGGGAGGGCCCTCAGATACGCAGTATTTT
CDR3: CASSFIAGGPSDTQYF

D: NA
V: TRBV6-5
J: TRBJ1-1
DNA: TGTGCCAGCAGTTACGCGGGCGGGAACACTGAAGCTTTCTTT
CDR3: CASSYAGGNTEAFF

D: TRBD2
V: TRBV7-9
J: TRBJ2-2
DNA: TGTGCCAGCAGCCCAGCGGGAGTTCCCGGGGAGCTGTTTTTT
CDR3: CASSPAGVPGELFF

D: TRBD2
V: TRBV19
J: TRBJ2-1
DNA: TGTGCCTGCGCCGCCGGCCGGACTAGCGGGAGGGCCGACTACAATGAGCAGTTCTTC
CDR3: CACAAGRTSGRADYNEQFF

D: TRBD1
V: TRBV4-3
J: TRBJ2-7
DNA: TGCGCCAGCAGCAACAGGGGCTACGAGCAGTACTTC
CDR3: CASSNRGYEQYF

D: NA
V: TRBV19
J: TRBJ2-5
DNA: TGTGCCAGTAGTATGGGTTCTATCGGGAGTCCAAGGGAGACCCAGTACTTC
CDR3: CASSMGSIGSPRETQYF

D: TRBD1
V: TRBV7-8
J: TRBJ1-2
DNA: TGTGCCAGCAGCCGCTACCGGACAGGGGGCGGCTATGGCTACACCTTC
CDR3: CASSRYRTGGGYGYTF

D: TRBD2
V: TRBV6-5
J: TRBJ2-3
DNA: TGTGCCAGCAGCTTTACTAGCGGCAACCCAGATACGCAGTATTTT
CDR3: CASSFTSGNPDTQYF

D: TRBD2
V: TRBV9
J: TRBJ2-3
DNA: TGTGCCAGCAGCGTAGCTAGCGGAGTCACAGATACGCAGTATTTT
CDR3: CASSVASGVTDTQYF

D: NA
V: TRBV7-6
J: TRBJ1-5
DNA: TGTGCCAGCAGTCGCGAGCGGGAGGCTCAGCCCCAGCATTTT
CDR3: CASSREREAQPQHF

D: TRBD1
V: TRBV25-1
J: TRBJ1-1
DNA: TGTGCCAGCAGTGAATTGGTAGGGGACAGGGGGAGCACTGAAGCTTTCTTT
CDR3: CASSELVGDRGSTEAFF

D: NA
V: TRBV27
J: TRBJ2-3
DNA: TGTGCCAGCAGTTTACAACAGCGGTACGGAGATACGCAGTATTTT
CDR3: CASSLQQRYGDTQYF

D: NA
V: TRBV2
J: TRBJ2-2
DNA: TGTGCCAGCGGCAACAGGGCCGACACCGGGGAGCTGTTTTTT
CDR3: CASGNRADTGELFF

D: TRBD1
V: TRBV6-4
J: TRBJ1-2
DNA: TGTGCCAGCAGCCAGACAGGGGGCTCGGTCTATGGCTACACCTTC
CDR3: CASSQTGGSVYGYTF

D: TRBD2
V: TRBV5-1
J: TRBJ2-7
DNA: TGCGCCAGCAGCTTTTTAGCGGGGTCCTCCTCCTACGAGCAGTACTTC
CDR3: CASSFLAGSSSYEQYF

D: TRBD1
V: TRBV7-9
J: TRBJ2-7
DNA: TGTGCCAGCAGCTTAGGGGCAGGGGGCAGGAGCATCAACGAGCAGTACTTC
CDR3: CASSLGAGGRSINEQYF

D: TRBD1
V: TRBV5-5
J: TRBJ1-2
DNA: TGTGCCAGCAGCACCAGGACAGGGGGACGGGATGGCTACACCTTC
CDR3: CASSTRTGGRDGYTF

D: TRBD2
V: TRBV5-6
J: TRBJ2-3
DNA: TGTGCCAGCAGCTTTGGGACTATCACAGATACGCAGTATTTT
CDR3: CASSFGTITDTQYF

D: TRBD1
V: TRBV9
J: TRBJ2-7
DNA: TGTGCCAGCAGCGTAGGACAGGGGAAATCCTACGAGCAGTACTTC
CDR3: CASSVGQGKSYEQYF

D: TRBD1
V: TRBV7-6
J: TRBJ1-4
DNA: TGTGCCAGCAGCTTAGGACAGGGGATAGTCGAAAAACTGTTTTTT
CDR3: CASSLGQGIVEKLFF

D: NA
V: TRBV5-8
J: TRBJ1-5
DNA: TGTGCCAGCATCGGAGATAGCAATCAGCCCCAGCATTTT
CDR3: CASIGDSNQPQHF

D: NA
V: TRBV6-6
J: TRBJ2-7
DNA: TGTGCCAGCGGCTCCCTTGGCTCCTACGAGCAGTACTTC
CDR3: CASGSLGSYEQYF

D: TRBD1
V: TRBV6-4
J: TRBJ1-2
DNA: TGTGCCAGCAGTGACACACACACCCTGGACAGGGTTGAACTTCATGGCTACACCTTC
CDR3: CASSDTHTLDRVELHGYTF

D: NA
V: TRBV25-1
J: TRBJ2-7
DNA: TGTGCCAGCAGTCTCCCTGGGCAGGACTACGAGCAGTACTTC
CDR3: CASSLPGQDYEQYF

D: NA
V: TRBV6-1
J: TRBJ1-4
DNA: TGTGCCAGCAGATGGGGGGAACTGGGTGAAAAACTGTTTTTT
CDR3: CASRWGELGEKLFF

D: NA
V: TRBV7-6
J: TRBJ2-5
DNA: TGTGCCAGCAGCTCGTTAACAGGAAAACAAGAGACCCAGTACTTC
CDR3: CASSSLTGKQETQYF

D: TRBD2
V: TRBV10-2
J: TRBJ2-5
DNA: TGCGCCAGCACCAGCCTACTAGCGGGGGGCCGGGGCCCCGGTGGGGAGACCCAGTACTTC
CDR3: CASTSLLAGGRGPGGETQYF

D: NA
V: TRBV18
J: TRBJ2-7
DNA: TGTGCCAGCTCACCACCGGCCAGTTCAATCTACGAGCAGTACTTC
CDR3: CASSPPASSIYEQYF

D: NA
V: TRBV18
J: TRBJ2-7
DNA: TGTGCCAGCTCCTCTCCTACAGGGTTCACCTACGAGCAGTACTTC
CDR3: CASSSPTGFTYEQYF

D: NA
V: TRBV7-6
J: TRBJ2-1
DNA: TGTGCCAGCAGCTTAGGGCTAGCTTTTAGTCATGAGCAGTTCTTC
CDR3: CASSLGLAFSHEQFF

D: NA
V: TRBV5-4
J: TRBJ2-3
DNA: TGTGCCAGCAGCTTTAGGGGGAGACTGATGAGCACAGATACGCAGTATTTT
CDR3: CASSFRGRLMSTDTQYF

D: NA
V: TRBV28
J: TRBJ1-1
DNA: TGTGCCAGCAGTTTAGGCGGGGTGGGTAACACTGAAGCTTTCTTT
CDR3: CASSLGGVGNTEAFF

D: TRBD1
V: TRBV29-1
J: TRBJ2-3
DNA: TGCAGCGCCCGACAGGGCACTAGCACAGATACGCAGTATTTT
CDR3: CSARQGTSTDTQYF

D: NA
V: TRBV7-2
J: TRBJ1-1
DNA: TGTGCCAGCAGCCTTACATCGAACACTGAAGCTTTCTTT
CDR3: CASSLTSNTEAFF

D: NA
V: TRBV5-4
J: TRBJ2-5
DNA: TGTGCCAGCAGCTTGCAGGAGGTCGAGACCCAGTACTTC
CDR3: CASSLQEVETQYF

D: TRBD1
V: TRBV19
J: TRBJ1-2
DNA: TGTGCCAGTAGTAGCCGGGGGACAGTAGTTGGCTACACCTTC
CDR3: CASSSRGTVVGYTF

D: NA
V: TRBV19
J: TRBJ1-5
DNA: TGTGCCAGTTCTTTGACAGGAAAATATCAGCCCCAGCATTTT
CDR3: CASSLTGKYQPQHF

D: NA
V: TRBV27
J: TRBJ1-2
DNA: TGTGCCAGCAGTCGGGGTGGGCAAATATACTATGGCTACACCTTC
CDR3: CASSRGGQIYYGYTF

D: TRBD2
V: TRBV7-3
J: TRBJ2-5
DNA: TGTGCCAGCAGCTTAATACCAGCTAGCGGCATAGAGACCCAGTACTTC
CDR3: CASSLIPASGIETQYF

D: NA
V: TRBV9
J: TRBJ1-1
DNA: TGTGCCAGCAGCGTAGGGTACAGCCTTAACACTGAAGCTTTCTTT
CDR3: CASSVGYSLNTEAFF

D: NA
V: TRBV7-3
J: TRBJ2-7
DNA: TGTGCCAGCAGCTTGGGAGGCCTCTCCTCCGAGCAGTACTTC
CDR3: CASSLGGLSSEQYF

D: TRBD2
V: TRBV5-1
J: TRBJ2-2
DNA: TGCGCCAGCACCGAGCGGGAGTTCCCCGGGGAGCTGTTTTTT
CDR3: CASTEREFPGELFF

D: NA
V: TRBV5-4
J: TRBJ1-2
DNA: TGTGCCAGCAGCTTGGACAGGCTCTCCAACTATGGCTACACCTTC
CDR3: CASSLDRLSNYGYTF

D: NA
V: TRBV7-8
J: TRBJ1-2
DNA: TGTGCCAGCAGCCCAGACAAGAACTATGGCTACACCTTC
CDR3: CASSPDKNYGYTF

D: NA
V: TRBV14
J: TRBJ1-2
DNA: TGTGCCAGCAGCCAATTGCGAGGCATCGGGGGCTACACCTTC
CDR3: CASSQLRGIGGYTF

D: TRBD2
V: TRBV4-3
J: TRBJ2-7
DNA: TGCGCCAGCAGCCTCAATAGCGGGGAGTCCTACGAGCAGTACTTC
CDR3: CASSLNSGESYEQYF

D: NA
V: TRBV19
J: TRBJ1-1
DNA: TGTGCCAGTAGTGCTTCTATTGAAGCTTTCTTT
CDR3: CASSASIEAFF

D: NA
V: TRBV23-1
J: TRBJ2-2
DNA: TGCGCCAGCAGTCAATCCGGGACTTCGAACACCGGGGAGCTGTTTTTT
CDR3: CASSQSGTSNTGELFF

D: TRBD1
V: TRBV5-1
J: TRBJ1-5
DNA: TGCGCCAGCAGCTTAACGGGGGACAGGGGACAGCCCCAGCATTTT
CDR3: CASSLTGDRGQPQHF

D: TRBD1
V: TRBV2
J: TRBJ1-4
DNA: TGTGCCAGCAGTCTAAGGGACAGTGAAAAACTGTTTTTT
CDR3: CASSLRDSEKLFF

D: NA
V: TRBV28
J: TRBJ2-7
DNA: TGTGCCAGCAGTTTAGGACGGGACTACGAGCAGTACTTC
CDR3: CASSLGRDYEQYF

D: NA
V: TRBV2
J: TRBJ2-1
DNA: TGTGCCAGCAGCCGGGACACATCAAATGAGCAGTTCTTC
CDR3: CASSRDTSNEQFF

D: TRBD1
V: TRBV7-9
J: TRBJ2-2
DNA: TGTGCCAGCAGCGACCGGGGACAGGGTGGCACCGGGGAGCTGTTTTTT
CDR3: CASSDRGQGGTGELFF